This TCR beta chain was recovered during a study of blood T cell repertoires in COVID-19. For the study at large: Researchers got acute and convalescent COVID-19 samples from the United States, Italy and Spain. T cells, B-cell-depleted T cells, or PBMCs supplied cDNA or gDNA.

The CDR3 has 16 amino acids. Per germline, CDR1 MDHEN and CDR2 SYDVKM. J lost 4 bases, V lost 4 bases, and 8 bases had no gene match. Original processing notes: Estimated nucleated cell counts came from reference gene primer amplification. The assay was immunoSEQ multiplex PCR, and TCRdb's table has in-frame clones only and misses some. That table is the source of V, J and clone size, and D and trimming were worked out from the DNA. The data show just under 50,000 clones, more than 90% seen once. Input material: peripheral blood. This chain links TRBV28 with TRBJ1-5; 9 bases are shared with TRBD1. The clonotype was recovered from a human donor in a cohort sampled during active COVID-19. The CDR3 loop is CASSSPGQGGNQPQHF. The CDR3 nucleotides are TGTGCCAGCAGTTCCCCGGGACAGGGTGGGAATCAGCCCCAGCATTTT.